This T cell receptor (beta chain) came from a study of cytomegalovirus exposure and HLA in healthy donors. Study outcomes and limitations: Accurate prediction of most subjects' HLA-A and HLA-B alleles from TCR beta sequences was reported. The listing of 150 to 200 TCR beta chains classed them as cytomegalovirus-associated. In presence/absence analyses, roughly uniform sequencing depth across donors was assumed. Previously analyzed data showed that most TCR beta V segments were productive at a frequency of about 87% or about 30%.

In regard to this clone: Antigen: not known.

Germline lookup yields CDR1 SGHRS and CDR2 YFSETQ. This CDR3 comprises 13 residues. PCR was performed using 60 Vbeta and 13 Jbeta primers. The table came from immunoSEQ multiplex PCR; TCRdb's copy has only in-frame clones and leaves some out. Of under 150,000 clones in the sample, over 70% were seen once. This receptor was identified in a man aged 18 to 30 in good health and CMV-seronegative. The sequenced sample consisted of PBMCs. V usage is TRBV5-1 and J usage is TRBJ2-5; D gene ambiguous. The J call is in doubt because the DNA end fits TRBJ2-7 better. CDR3 amino acids: CASSARSYAEQYF. In DNA, the CDR3 is TGCGCCAGCAGCGCGCGGTCCTACGCCGAGCAGTACTTC.